This T cell receptor (beta chain) was found in a study of blood T cell repertoires in COVID-19. This table comes from immunoSEQ multiplex PCR, and its TCRdb copy is limited to in-frame clones, with some not included. Altogether about 140,000 clones are present, about 85% being singletons, with the ten largest covering more than 2%. Between the trimmed V and J ends, which lost 6 bases and 6 bases, there was a span of 22 bases. Germline lookup yields CDR1 SGHRS and CDR2 YFSETQ. The CDR3 is 15 residues long. The rearrangement uses TRBV5-1 and TRBJ2-7; D might be TRBD1 (6 bases). Sequenced sample: peripheral blood. The TCR originated in a human donor with COVID-19, enrolled during active disease. The donor label of this sample is uncertain. This CDR3 reads CASNYGNPGAGEQYF. The CDR3 DNA reads TGCGCCAGCAACTACGGCAACCCAGGGGCGGGCGAGCAGTACTTC.